The clone carrying this T cell receptor beta chain was picked up many times. Its antigen is not identified. The trim removed 7 bases at V and 4 bases at J, leaving 16 bases unmatched. The V gene's germline CDR1 is MDHEN and CDR2 SYDVKM. The CDR3 consists of 17 residues. TCR beta CDR3 regions were amplified from RNA transcripts. The TCR CDR3 was amplified in a first-round RT-PCR using the HTBI primer set. One entry per CDR3 protein, called by TCRdb with MiXCR from the multiplex PCR reads. Of more than 500,000 distinct CDR3 sequences listed, roughly 16% are singletons. Each diagnosis drew on symptoms, thyroxine, TRAb, thyroid ultrasound and orbital computed tomography findings. This entry comes from a study of T cells in Graves' hyperthyroidism and ophthalmopathy. Study-wide points: Separating ophthalmopathy from stable hyperthyroidism was achieved by a 13 V-J model.

The TCR was taken from a woman aged 25 to 45 with Graves' ophthalmopathy. The rearrangement joins TRBV28 to TRBJ2-3, with 8 bases aligning to TRBD2. Sequencing was performed on blood. The DNA of the CDR3 is TGTGCCAGCATGGGGTTCGAGCGGGAGTTCCTGGCAGATACGCAGTATTTT. This gives the protein CASMGFEREFLADTQYF.